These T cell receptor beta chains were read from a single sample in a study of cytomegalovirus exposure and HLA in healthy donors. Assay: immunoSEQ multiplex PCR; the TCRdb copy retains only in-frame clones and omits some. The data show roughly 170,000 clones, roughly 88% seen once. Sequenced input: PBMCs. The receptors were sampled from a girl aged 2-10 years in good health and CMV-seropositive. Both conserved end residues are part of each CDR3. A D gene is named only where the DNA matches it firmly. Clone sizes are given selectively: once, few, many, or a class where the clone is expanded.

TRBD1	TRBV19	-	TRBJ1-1	TGTGCCAGTAGTCCGCGACAGGGGTTGAACACTGAAGCTTTCTTT	CASSPRQGLNTEAFF
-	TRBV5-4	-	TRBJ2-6	TGTGCCAGCAGCTTATATCCTCCTCCTATCAGGGGGGCCAACGTCCTGACTTTC	CASSLYPPPIRGANVLTF
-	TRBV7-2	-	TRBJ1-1	TGTGCCAGCAGCTTAGTAGTCCGGAACACTGAAGCTTTCTTT	CASSLVVRNTEAFF
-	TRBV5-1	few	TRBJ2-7	TGCGCCAGCAGCTTGGTGTGGAGGGCGAGCTCCTACGAGCAGTACTTC	CASSLVWRASSYEQYF
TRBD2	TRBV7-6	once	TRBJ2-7	TGTGCCAGCAGCTCTAGCGGAAACAACTACGAGCGGTACTTC	CASSSSGNNYERYF
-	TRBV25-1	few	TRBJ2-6	TGTGCCAGCAGTGTCACAGCCTCTGGGGCCAACGTCCTGACTTTC	CASSVTASGANVLTF
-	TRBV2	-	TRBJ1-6	TGTGCCAGCAGTGATTGGGTCGGGGAGGGTTCACCCCTCCACTTT	CASSDWVGEGSPLHF
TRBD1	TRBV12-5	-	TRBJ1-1	TGTGCTAGTGGACAAAACAGGGGCGGAGTGCTGAGCACTGAAGCTTTCTTT	CASGQNRGGVLSTEAFF
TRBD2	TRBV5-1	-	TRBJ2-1	TGCGCCAGCAGCTTCCATAGCGGGGGACTGTACAATGAGCAGTTCTTC	CASSFHSGGLYNEQFF
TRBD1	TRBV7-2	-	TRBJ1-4	TGTGCCAGCAGCCGAACAGGGGGAGGGGATGAAAAACTGTTTTTT	CASSRTGGGDEKLFF
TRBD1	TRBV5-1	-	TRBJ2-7	TGCGCCAGCAGCTTTTCGACAGGGGGTATATCCTACGAGCAGTACTTC	CASSFSTGGISYEQYF
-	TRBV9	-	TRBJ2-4	TGTGCCAGCAGCCCAGAAGGAGGGACGGCCAAAAACATTCAGTACTTC	CASSPEGGTAKNIQYF
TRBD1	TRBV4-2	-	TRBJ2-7	TGTGCCAGCAGCCAGGGGACAGCCAATGAGCAGTACTTC	CASSQGTANEQYF
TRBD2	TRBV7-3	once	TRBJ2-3	TGTGCCAGCAGCTTCGGACTAGCGGGAGTGAAGTCTAGCACAGATACGCAGTATTTT	CASSFGLAGVKSSTDTQYF
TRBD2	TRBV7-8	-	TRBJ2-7	TGTGCCAGCAGCTTAAACGGACTAGTTTACGAGCAGTACTTC	CASSLNGLVYEQYF
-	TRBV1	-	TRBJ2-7	TGCACCAGCAGCCGGTGGGACAGGGACTACGAGCAGTACTTC	CTSSRWDRDYEQYF
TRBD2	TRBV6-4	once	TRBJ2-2	TGTGCCAGCAGCCCCCAGCTAGCGGGGGGATCCACCGGGGAGCTGTTTTTT	CASSPQLAGGSTGELFF
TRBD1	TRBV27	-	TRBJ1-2	TGTGCCAGCAGTTTCCAGGGGGCGGGGGAGAATGGCTACACCTTC	CASSFQGAGENGYTF
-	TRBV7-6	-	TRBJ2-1	TGTGCCAGCAGCTTGCCTAACTACAATGAGCAGTTCTTC	CASSLPNYNEQFF
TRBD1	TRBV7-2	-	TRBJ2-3	TGTGCCAGCAGCTTCAGACAGGGGCTCACAGATACGCAGTATTTT	CASSFRQGLTDTQYF
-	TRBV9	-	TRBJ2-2	TGTGCCAGCAGCGTAAACAGGGATAACACCGGGGAGCTGTTTTTT	CASSVNRDNTGELFF
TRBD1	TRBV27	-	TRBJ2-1	TGTGCCAGCAATCGGTTAGGGACAGATCACAATGAGCAGTTCTTC	CASNRLGTDHNEQFF
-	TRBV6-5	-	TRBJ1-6	TGTGCCAGCAGTTACTCGACTAGGGTAAATTCACCCCTCCACTTT	CASSYSTRVNSPLHF
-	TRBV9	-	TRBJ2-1	TGTGCCAGCAGCGTAGGCCTAGAAGACAATGAGCAGTTCTTC	CASSVGLEDNEQFF
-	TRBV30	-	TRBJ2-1	TGTGCCTGGAGGGGAGGCCCTGGGCAGTTCTTC	CAWRGGPGQFF
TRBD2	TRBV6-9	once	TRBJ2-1	TGTGCCAGCAGTTGTGAAGCGGGAGGAACCTACAATGAGCAGTTCTTC	CASSCEAGGTYNEQFF
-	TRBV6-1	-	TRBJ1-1	TGTGCCAGCAGTGATTTGACACGTGAAGCTTTCTTT	CASSDLTREAFF
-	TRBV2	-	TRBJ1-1	TGTGCCAGCAGGACTTGGAGGGATGGGAGAGGAACTGAAGCTTTCTTT	CASRTWRDGRGTEAFF
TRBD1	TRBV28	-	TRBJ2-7	TGTGCCAGCGGGACAGGGAGGCTTAGGGACTACGAGCAGTACTTC	CASGTGRLRDYEQYF
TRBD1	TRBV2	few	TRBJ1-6	TGTGCCAGCAGTGCACAGGGGAATTCACCCCTCCACTTT	CASSAQGNSPLHF
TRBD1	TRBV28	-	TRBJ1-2	TGTGCCAGCAGTTTAGGAGGGACAGCTAACTATGGCTACACCTTC	CASSLGGTANYGYTF
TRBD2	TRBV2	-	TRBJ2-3	TGTGCCAGCAGCGTATCGGGACTAGCAGATACGCAGTATTTT	CASSVSGLADTQYF
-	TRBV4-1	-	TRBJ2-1	TGCGCCAGCAGCCAATCCGCCGGGATCCACAATGAGCAGTTCTTC	CASSQSAGIHNEQFF
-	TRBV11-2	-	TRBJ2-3	TGTGCCAGCAGCGACGTCTTTGCGGGCTCAGATACGCAGTATTTT	CASSDVFAGSDTQYF
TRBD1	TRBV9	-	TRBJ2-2	TGTGCCAGCAGCGTAGCTACAGGGGGCGCGGTCGGGGAGCTGTTTTTT	CASSVATGGAVGELFF
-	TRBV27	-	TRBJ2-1	TGTGCCAGCAGTTTAGAAGCGGGCAATGAGCAGTTCTTC	CASSLEAGNEQFF
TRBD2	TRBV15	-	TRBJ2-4	TGTGCCACCAGCAGAGATAGCGGGGCCAAAAACATTCAGTACTTC	CATSRDSGAKNIQYF
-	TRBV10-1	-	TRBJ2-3	TGCGCCAGCAGCAAATTAGGAGGGAGCAGCACAGATACGCAGTATTTT	CASSKLGGSSTDTQYF
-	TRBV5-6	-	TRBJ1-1	TGTGCCAGCAGCTTCGCTACGAACACTGAAGCTTTCTTT	CASSFATNTEAFF
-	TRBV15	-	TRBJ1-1	TGTGCCACCAGGGACAGACTGAACACTGAAGCTTTCTTT	CATRDRLNTEAFF
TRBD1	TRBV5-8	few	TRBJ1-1	TGTGCCAGCAGCTATAGGACAGGGCGAGCTTTCTTT	CASSYRTGRAFF
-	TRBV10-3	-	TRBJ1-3	TGTGCCATCAGTGCTTCTGGAAACACCATATATTTT	CAISASGNTIYF
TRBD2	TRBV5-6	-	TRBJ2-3	TGTGCCAGCAGCTCGGGGGGGACTGCCACAGATACGCAGTATTTT	CASSSGGTATDTQYF
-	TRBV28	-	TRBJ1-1	TGTGCCAGCAGTTTAAGGCTATGGTCTAGCGTACCTGAAGCTTTCTTT	CASSLRLWSSVPEAFF
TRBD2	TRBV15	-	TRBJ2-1	TGTGCCACCAGCAGAGATATGGCGGGAGGGGTTTCTGAGCAGTTCTTC	CATSRDMAGGVSEQFF
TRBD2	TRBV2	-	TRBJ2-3	TGTGCCAGCAGGGGCCCGGGGACTAGATTAAAAACAGATACGCAGTATTTT	CASRGPGTRLKTDTQYF
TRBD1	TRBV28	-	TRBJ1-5	TGTGCCAGCAGTTTGATAGGGACAGGACATCAGCCCCAGCATTTT	CASSLIGTGHQPQHF
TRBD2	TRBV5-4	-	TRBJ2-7	TGTGCCAGCAGCTTTGACCACGGGACTAGTAGAACCGAGCAGTACTTC	CASSFDHGTSRTEQYF
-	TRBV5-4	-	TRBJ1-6	TGTGCCAGCAGCCCCGACAGGAATGGGTCACCCCTCCACTTT	CASSPDRNGSPLHF